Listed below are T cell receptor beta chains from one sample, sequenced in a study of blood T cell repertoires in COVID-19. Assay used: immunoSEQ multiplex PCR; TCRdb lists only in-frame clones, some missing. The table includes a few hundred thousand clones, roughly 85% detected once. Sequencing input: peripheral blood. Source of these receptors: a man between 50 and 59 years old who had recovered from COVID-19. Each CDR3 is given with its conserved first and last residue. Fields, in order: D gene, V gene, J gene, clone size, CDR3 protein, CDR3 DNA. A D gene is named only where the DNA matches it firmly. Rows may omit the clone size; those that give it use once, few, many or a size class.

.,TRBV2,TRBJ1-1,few,CASSDPNAELMNTEAFF,TGTGCCAGCAGTGACCCCAACGCGGAGCTTATGAACACTGAAGCTTTCTTT
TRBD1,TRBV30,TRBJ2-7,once,CAWNNRGQGSYEQYF,TGTGCCTGGAACAACAGGGGGCAAGGGTCCTACGAGCAGTACTTC
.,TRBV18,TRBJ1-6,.,CASSPFNVRDRNSPLHF,TGTGCCAGCTCACCATTTAACGTGCGGGACCGTAATTCACCCCTCCACTTT
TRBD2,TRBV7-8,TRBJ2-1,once,CASSLLHRTSDHNEQFF,TGTGCCAGCAGCTTATTACACCGGACTAGCGATCACAATGAGCAGTTCTTC
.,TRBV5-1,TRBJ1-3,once,CASSSYSGNTIYF,TGCGCCAGCAGCTCGTACTCTGGAAACACCATATATTTT
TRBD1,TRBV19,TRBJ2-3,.,CASTLLGQSTDTQYF,TGTGCCAGTACCCTCCTGGGACAGAGCACAGATACGCAGTATTTT
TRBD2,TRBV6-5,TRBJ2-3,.,CASRMTSGTDTQYF,TGTGCCAGCAGGATGACTAGCGGCACAGATACGCAGTATTTT
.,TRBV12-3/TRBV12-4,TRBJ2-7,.,CASSLMAGGEQYF,TGTGCCAGCAGTTTAATGGCAGGAGGCGAGCAGTACTTC
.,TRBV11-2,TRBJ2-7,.,CASSFGGPGYEQYF,TGTGCCAGCAGCTTTGGAGGGCCGGGCTACGAGCAGTACTTC
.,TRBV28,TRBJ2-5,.,CASSPSLAPETQYF,TGTGCCAGCAGTCCCTCGCTAGCGCCAGAGACCCAGTACTTC
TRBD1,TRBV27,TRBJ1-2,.,CASSLSRQGSNYGYTF,TGTGCCAGCAGTTTATCCCGACAGGGATCTAACTATGGCTACACCTTC
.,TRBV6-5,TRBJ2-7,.,CASSYQTRGSYEQYF,TGTGCCAGCAGTTACCAGACGCGGGGCTCCTACGAGCAGTACTTC
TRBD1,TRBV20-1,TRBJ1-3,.,CSASSGTGYGNTIYF,TGCAGTGCTAGTTCTGGGACAGGCTACGGAAACACCATATATTTT
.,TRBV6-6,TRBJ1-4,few,CASSSDRPATNEKLFF,TGTGCCAGCAGTTCCGACAGGCCGGCAACTAATGAAAAACTGTTTTTT
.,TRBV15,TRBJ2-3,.,CATKGNQNPERTQYF,TGTGCCACCAAGGGGAACCAGAATCCTGAACGAACGCAGTATTTT
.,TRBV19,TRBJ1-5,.,CASSIMAHSNQPQHF,TGTGCCAGTAGTATAATGGCTCATAGCAATCAGCCCCAGCATTTT
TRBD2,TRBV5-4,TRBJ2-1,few,CASSLVAGGDEQFF,TGTGCCAGCAGCTTGGTAGCGGGAGGAGACGAGCAGTTCTTC
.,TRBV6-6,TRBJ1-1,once,CASRPQGTYTEAFF,TGTGCCAGCAGACCCCAGGGTACGTACACTGAAGCTTTCTTT
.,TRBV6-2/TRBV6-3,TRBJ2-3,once,CASSTYQGTDTQYF,TGTGCCAGCAGTACCTACCAGGGCACAGATACGCAGTATTTT
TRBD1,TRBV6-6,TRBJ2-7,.,CASSPDRARYEQYF,TGTGCCAGCAGTCCCGACAGGGCCCGCTACGAGCAGTACTTC
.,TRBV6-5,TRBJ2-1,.,CASSYHLSPNEQFF,TGTGCCAGCAGTTACCATCTAAGCCCCAATGAGCAGTTCTTC
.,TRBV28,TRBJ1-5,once,CASSTSSGGLSNQPQHF,TGTGCCAGCAGTACCAGCAGCGGGGGCTTGAGCAATCAGCCCCAGCATTTT
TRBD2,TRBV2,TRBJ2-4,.,CASSVAGLGGIQYF,TGTGCCAGCAGTGTCGCCGGACTAGGAGGCATTCAGTACTTC
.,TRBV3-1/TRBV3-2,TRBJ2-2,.,CASSQMRAGNTGELFF,TGTGCCAGCAGCCAAATGAGGGCAGGGAACACCGGGGAGCTGTTTTTT
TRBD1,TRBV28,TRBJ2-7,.,CASRWTGEVYEQYF,TGTGCCAGCCGTTGGACAGGGGAGGTGTACGAGCAGTACTTC
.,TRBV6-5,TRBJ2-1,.,CASMIEYNEQFF,TGTGCCAGCATGATAGAGTACAATGAGCAGTTCTTC
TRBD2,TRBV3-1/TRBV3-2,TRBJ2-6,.,CASSQWTSGISGANVLTF,TGTGCCAGCAGCCAATGGACTAGCGGGATCTCTGGGGCCAACGTCCTGACTTTC
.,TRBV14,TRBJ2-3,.,CASSQVTSSADTQYF,TGTGCCAGCAGCCAAGTGACTTCTTCGGCAGATACGCAGTATTTT
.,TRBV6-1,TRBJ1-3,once,CASSETAGAGNTIYF,TGTGCCAGCAGTGAAACGGCGGGGGCTGGAAACACCATATATTTT
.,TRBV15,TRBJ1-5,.,CATSRDPDSNQPQHF,TGTGCCACCAGCAGAGATCCAGATAGCAATCAGCCCCAGCATTTT
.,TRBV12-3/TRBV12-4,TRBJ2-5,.,CASSLLGEETQYF,TGTGCCAGCAGTCTCCTCGGGGAAGAGACCCAGTACTTC
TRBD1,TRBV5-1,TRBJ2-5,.,CASSARDRAETQYF,TGCGCCAGCAGCGCCCGGGACAGGGCGGAGACCCAGTACTTC
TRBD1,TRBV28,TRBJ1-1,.,CASSLGTGGIMNTEAFF,TGTGCCAGCAGTTTAGGTACAGGGGGAATTATGAACACTGAAGCTTTCTTT
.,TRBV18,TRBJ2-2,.,CASSPSRQVTGELFF,TGTGCCAGCTCACCATCAAGACAGGTCACCGGGGAGCTGTTTTTT
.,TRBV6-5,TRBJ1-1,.,CASNKRTENTEAFF,TGTGCCAGCAACAAGCGAACGGAGAACACTGAAGCTTTCTTT
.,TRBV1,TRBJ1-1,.,CTSSPPTTTTNTEAFF,TGCACCAGCAGCCCTCCCACCACGACAACAAACACTGAAGCTTTCTTT